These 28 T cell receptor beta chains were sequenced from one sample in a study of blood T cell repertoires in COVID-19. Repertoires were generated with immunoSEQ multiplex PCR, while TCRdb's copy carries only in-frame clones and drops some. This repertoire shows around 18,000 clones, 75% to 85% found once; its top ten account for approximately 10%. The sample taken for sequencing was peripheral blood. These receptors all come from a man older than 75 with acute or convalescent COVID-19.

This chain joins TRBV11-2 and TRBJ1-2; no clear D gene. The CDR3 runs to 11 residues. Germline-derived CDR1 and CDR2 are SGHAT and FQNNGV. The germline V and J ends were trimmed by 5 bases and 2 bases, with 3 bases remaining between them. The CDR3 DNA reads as TGTGCCAGCAGCCTCAACTATGGCTACACCTTC. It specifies CASSLNYGYTF.

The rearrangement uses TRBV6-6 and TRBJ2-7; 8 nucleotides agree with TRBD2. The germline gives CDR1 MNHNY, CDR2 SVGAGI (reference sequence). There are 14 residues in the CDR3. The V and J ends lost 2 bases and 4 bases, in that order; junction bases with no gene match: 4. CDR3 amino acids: CASSYRRGAYEQYF. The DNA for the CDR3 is TGTGCCAGCAGTTACCGGCGGGGGGCATACGAGCAGTACTTC.

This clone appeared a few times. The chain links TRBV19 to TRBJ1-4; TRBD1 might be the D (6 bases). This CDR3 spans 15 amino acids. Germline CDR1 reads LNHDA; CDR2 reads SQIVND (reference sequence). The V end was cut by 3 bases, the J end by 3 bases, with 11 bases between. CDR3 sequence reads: CASSIQGNANEKLFF. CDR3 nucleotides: TGTGCCAGTAGTATCCAGGGGAATGCTAATGAAAAACTGTTTTTT. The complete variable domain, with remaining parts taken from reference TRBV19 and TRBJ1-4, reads DGGITQSPKYLFRKEGQNVTLSCEQNLNHDAMYWYRQDPGQGLRLIYYSQIVNDFQKGDIAEGYSVSREKKESFPLTVTSAQKNPTAFYLCASSIQGNANEKLFFGSGTQLSVL.

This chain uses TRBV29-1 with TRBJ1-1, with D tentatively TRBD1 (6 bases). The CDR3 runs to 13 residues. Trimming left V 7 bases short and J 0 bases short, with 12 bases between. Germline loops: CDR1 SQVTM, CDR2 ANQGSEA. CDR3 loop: CSAAGTLNTEAFF. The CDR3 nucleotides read TGCAGCGCAGCCGGGACATTGAACACTGAAGCTTTCTTT.

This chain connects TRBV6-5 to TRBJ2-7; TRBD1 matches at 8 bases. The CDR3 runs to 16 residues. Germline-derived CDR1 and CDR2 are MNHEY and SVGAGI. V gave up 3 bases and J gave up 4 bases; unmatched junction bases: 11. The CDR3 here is CASSYSAGQGGYEQYF. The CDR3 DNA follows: TGTGCCAGCAGTTATTCCGCTGGACAGGGAGGATACGAGCAGTACTTC.

The CDR3 DNA follows: TGCGCCAGCAGCTTTACAGGGGGGAACACTGAAGCTTTCTTT. Its protein is CASSFTGGNTEAFF. The rearrangement uses TRBV5-1 and TRBJ1-1; 8 bases are shared with TRBD1. CDR1 is SGHRS and CDR2 is YFSETQ in the germline V gene. The CDR3 spans 14 residues. V shed 2 bases and J 1 base; nucleotides not matched to a gene: 1.

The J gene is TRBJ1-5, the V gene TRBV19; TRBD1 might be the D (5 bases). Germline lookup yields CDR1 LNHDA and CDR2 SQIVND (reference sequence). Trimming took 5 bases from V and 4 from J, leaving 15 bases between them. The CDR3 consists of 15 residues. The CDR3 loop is CASSPDSPGNQPQHF. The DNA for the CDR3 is TGTGCCAGTAGTCCCGACAGCCCTGGGAATCAGCCCCAGCATTTT.

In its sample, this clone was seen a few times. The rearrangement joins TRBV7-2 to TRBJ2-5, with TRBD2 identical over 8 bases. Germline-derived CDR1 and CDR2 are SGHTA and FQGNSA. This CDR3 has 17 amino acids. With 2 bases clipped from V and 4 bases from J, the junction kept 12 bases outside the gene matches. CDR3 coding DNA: TGTGCCAGCAGCTTATCAACTAGCGGCGATAGGCGAGAGACCCAGTACTTC. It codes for CASSLSTSGDRRETQYF.

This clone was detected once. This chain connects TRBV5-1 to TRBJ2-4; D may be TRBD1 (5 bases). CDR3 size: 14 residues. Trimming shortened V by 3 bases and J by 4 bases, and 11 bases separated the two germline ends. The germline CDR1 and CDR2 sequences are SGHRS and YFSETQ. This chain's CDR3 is CASSSDTGKNIQYF. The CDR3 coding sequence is TGCGCCAGCAGCTCGGACACCGGTAAAAACATTCAGTACTTC.

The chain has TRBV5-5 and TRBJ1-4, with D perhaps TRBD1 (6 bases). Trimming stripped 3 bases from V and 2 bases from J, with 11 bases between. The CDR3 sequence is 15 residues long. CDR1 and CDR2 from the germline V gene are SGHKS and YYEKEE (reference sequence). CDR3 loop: CASSSTGLTNEKLFF. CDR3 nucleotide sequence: TGTGCCAGCAGCTCAACAGGGTTGACTAATGAAAAACTGTTTTTT.

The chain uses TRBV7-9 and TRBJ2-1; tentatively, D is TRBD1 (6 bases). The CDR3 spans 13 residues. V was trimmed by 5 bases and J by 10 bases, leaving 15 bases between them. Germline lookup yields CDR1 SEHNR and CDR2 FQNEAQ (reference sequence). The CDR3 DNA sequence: TGTGCCAGCAGCGGACAGATCGGTGGGGAGCAGTTCTTC. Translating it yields CASSGQIGGEQFF.

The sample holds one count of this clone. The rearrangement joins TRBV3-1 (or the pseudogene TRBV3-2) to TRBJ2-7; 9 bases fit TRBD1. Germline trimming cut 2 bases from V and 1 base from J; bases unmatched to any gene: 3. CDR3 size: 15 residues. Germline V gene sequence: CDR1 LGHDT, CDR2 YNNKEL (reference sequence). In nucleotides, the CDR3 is TGTGCCAGCAGCCAACCGGGACAGGGATCCTACGAGCAGTACTTC. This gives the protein CASSQPGQGSYEQYF.

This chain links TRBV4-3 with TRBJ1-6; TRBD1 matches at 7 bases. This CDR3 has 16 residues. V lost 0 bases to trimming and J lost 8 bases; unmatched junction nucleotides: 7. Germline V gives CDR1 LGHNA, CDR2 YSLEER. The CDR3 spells CASSQDGDRAYSPLHF. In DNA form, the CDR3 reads TGCGCCAGCAGCCAAGATGGAGACAGGGCCTATTCACCCCTCCACTTT.

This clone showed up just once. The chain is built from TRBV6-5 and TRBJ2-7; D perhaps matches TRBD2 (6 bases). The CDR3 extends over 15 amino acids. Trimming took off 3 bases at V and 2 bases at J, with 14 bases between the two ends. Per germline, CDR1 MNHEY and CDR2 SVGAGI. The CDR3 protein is CASSYQKPGAYEQYF. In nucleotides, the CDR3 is TGTGCCAGCAGTTATCAAAAACCGGGAGCCTACGAGCAGTACTTC.

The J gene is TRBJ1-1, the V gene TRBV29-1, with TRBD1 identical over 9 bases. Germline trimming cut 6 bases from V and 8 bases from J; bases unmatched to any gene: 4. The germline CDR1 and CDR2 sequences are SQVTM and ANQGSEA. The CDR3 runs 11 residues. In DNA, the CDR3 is TGCAGCGTCTACAGGGGGCAAGAAGCTTTCTTT. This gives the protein CSVYRGQEAFF.

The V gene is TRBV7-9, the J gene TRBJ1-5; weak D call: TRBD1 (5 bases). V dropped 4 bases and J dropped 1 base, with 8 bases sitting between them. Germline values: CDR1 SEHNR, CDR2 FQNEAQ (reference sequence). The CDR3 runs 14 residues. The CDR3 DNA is TGTGCCAGCAGCTGGGGGGGAAGCAATCAGCCCCAGCATTTT. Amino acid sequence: CASSWGGSNQPQHF.

CDR3 nucleotide sequence: TGTGCCAGCAGTTACTCAGGAGGGGCCCAAGATACGCAGTATTTT. Its protein product is CASSYSGGAQDTQYF. The rearrangement joins TRBV6-5 to TRBJ2-3, with D perhaps matching TRBD2 (6 bases). Trimming pared 0 bases from V and 5 bases from J, leaving 12 bases between. Germline V gives CDR1 MNHEY, CDR2 SVGAGI. The CDR3 is made up of 15 amino acids.

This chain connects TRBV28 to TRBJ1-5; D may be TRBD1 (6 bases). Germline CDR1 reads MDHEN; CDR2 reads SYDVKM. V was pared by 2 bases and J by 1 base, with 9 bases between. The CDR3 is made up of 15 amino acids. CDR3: CASSLETGSNQPQHF. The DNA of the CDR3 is TGTGCCAGCAGTTTAGAAACAGGGAGCAATCAGCCCCAGCATTTT.

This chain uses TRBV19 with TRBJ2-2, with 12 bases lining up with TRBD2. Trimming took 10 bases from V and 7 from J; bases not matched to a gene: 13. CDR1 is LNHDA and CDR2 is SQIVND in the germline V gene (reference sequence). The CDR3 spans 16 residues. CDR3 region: CATKGLAGGIGGELFF. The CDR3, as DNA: TGTGCCACAAAGGGGCTAGCGGGGGGGATCGGCGGGGAGCTGTTTTTT.

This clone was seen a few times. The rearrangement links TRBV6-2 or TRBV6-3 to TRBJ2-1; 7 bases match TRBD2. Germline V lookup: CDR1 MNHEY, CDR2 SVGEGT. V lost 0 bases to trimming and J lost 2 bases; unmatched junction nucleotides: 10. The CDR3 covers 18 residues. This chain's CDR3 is CASSYSGSGVPTYNEQFF. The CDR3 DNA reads TGTGCCAGCAGTTACTCGGGCAGCGGGGTTCCCACCTACAATGAGCAGTTCTTC.

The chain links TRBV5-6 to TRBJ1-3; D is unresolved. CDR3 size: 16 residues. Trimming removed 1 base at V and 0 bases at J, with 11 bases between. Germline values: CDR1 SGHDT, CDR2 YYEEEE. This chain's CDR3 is CASSLYEGYSGNTIYF. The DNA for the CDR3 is TGTGCCAGCAGCTTGTATGAGGGCTACTCTGGAAACACCATATATTTT.

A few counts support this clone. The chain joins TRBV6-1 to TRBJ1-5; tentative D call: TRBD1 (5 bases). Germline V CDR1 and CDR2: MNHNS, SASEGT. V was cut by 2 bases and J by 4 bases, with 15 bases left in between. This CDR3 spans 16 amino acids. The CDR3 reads CASSEFGRARNQPQHF. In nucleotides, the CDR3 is TGTGCCAGCAGTGAATTTGGCAGGGCCCGTAATCAGCCCCAGCATTTT.

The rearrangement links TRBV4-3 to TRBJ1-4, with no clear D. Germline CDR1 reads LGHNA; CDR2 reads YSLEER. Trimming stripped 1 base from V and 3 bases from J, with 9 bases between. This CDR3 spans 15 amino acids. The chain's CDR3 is CASSQVWGANEKLFF. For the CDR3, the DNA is TGCGCCAGCAGCCAAGTCTGGGGAGCTAATGAAAAACTGTTTTTT.

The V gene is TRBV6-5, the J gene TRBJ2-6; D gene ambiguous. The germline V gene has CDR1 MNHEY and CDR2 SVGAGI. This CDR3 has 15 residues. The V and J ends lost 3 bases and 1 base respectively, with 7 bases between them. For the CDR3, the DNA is TGTGCCAGCAGTTATTCTAGATCTGGGGCCAACGTCCTGACTTTC. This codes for CASSYSRSGANVLTF.

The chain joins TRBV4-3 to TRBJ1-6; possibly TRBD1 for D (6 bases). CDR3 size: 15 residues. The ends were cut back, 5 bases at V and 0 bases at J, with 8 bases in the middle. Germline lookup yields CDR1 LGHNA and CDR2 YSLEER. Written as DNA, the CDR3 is TGCGCCAGCAGCGCGGACAGCTCCTATAATTCACCCCTCCACTTT. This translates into CASSADSSYNSPLHF.

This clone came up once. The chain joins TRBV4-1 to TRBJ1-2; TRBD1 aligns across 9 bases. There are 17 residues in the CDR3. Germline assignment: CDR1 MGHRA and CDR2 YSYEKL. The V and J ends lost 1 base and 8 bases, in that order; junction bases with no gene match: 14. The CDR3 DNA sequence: TGCGCCAGCAGCCAAGCTGTGGGACAGGGATCGTCGGGAGGCTACACCTTC. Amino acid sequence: CASSQAVGQGSSGGYTF.

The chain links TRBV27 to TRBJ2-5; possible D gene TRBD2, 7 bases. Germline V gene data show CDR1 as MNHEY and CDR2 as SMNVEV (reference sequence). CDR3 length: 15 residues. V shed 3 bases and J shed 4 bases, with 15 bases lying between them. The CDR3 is CASSLGTGGGETQYF. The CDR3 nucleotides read TGTGCCAGCAGTTTGGGGACGGGGGGCGGAGAGACCCAGTACTTC.

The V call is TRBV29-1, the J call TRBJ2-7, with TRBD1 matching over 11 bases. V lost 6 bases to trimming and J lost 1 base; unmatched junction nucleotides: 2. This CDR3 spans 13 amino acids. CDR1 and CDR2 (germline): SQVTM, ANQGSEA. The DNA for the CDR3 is TGCAGCGTCCGGGACAGGGGGTCCTACGAGCAGTACTTC. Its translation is CSVRDRGSYEQYF.